What follows are 10 T cell receptor beta chains derived from one specimen sequenced in a study of blood T cell repertoires in COVID-19. Measured with immunoSEQ multiplex PCR; TCRdb has only the in-frame clones, and not every one. The data contain about 180,000 clones, roughly nine tenths of them singletons. Sequences were obtained from peripheral blood. The receptor source for this set is an older man with active or convalescent COVID-19.

This chain joins TRBV7-8 and TRBJ2-1; 13 nucleotides line up with TRBD2. The CDR3 has 14 amino acids. Germline V lookup: CDR1 SGHVS, CDR2 FQNEAQ. The V and J ends lost 7 bases and 9 bases, in that order; junction bases with no gene match: 6. The CDR3 bases are TGTGCCAGCACTCCCGGACTAGCGGGAGTTGAGCAGTTCTTC. Protein: CASTPGLAGVEQFF.

This chain joins TRBV28 and TRBJ2-5; D is ambiguous. Germline values: CDR1 MDHEN, CDR2 SYDVKM. This CDR3 is built from 14 residues. V was trimmed by 7 bases and J by 1 base, leaving 13 bases between them. The CDR3 region has the DNA TGTGCCAGCATGGGTCGTACTACCCAAGAGACCCAGTACTTC. Protein sequence: CASMGRTTQETQYF.

V is TRBV28 and J is TRBJ2-7; 8 nucleotides line up with TRBD1. CDR3 length: 15 residues. V was clipped by 5 bases and J by 3 bases; unmatched bases: 9. From germline, CDR1 is MDHEN and CDR2 SYDVKM. The chain's CDR3 is CASSTTDRVLYEQYF. CDR3 nucleotides: TGTGCCAGCAGTACGACGGACAGGGTTCTCTACGAGCAGTACTTC.

The genes are TRBV6-2 or TRBV6-3 and TRBJ1-5, with 7 bases that match TRBD1. This CDR3 has 14 amino acids. V was pared by 6 bases and J by 5 bases, with 7 bases of the junction left unmatched. Germline CDR1 MNHEY, CDR2 SVGEGT. CDR3 nucleotide sequence: TGTGCCAGCAGCTTGACAGGGCACGATCAGCCCCAGCATTTT. Encoded protein: CASSLTGHDQPQHF.

This sequence joins TRBV18 and TRBJ2-5, with D perhaps matching TRBD1 (5 bases). Germline V lookup: CDR1 KGHSH, CDR2 LQKENI. Trimming shortened V by 3 bases and J by 5 bases, and 10 bases separated the two germline ends. The CDR3 runs to 13 residues. Here the CDR3 DNA reads TGTGCCAGCTCACCCGATTCAGGGGAGACCCAGTACTTC. It codes for CASSPDSGETQYF.

The chain combines TRBV20-1 with TRBJ2-4; D is unresolved. Trimming cost V 3 bases and J 0 bases, with 6 bases left between them. Germline loops: CDR1 DFQATT, CDR2 SNEGSKA (reference sequence). The CDR3 is 13 amino acids. The CDR3: CSASTVAKNIQYF. CDR3 DNA sequence: TGCAGTGCTAGTACGGTAGCCAAAAACATTCAGTACTTC.

CDR3 region: CASSEGQGAQAEAFF. In nucleotides, the CDR3 is TGCGCCAGCAGTGAGGGTCAGGGGGCTCAGGCTGAAGCTTTCTTT. The chain is built from TRBV10-1 and TRBJ1-1, with 8 bases fitting TRBD1. Germline CDR1 WNHNN, CDR2 SYGVQD (reference sequence). The length of the CDR3 is 15 residues. V shed 2 bases and J 6 bases; nucleotides not matched to a gene: 8.

The V gene is TRBV9, the J gene TRBJ2-1, with no clear D. V shed 1 base and J shed 0 bases, with 8 bases lying between them. The germline V gene has CDR1 SGDLS and CDR2 YYNGEE. The CDR3 covers 15 residues. The CDR3 reads CASSVRAGSYNEQFF. Written as DNA, the CDR3 is TGTGCCAGCAGCGTAAGAGCAGGCTCCTACAATGAGCAGTTCTTC. Full variable domain (outside the CDR3, taken from reference TRBV9 and TRBJ2-1): DSGVTQTPKHLITATGQRVTLRCSPRSGDLSVYWYQQSLDQGLQFLIQYYNGEERAKGNILERFSAQQFPDLHSELNLSSLELGDSALYFCASSVRAGSYNEQFFGPGTRLTVL.

This chain connects TRBV7-9 to TRBJ1-4; D is ambiguous. The CDR3 is made up of 16 amino acids. The germline V and J ends were trimmed by 2 bases and 0 bases, with 10 bases remaining between them. The germline V gene has CDR1 SEHNR and CDR2 FQNEAQ (reference sequence). The CDR3 coding sequence is TGTGCCAGCAGCTTAATGGCCAGTGCAACTAATGAAAAACTGTTTTTT. This translates into CASSLMASATNEKLFF. Supplemented by reference TRBV7-9 and TRBJ1-4, the full variable domain reads DTGVSQNPRHKITKRGQNVTFRCDPISEHNRLYWYRQTLGQGPEFLTYFQNEAQLEKSRLLSDRFSAERPKGSFSTLEIQRTEQGDSAMYLCASSLMASATNEKLFFGSGTQLSVL.

The chain joins TRBV7-9 to TRBJ2-2, with D possibly matching TRBD2 (6 bases). The CDR3 has 14 amino acids. In germline, CDR1 is SEHNR, CDR2 FQNEAQ (reference sequence). V was shortened by 5 bases and J by 8 bases, with 15 bases between the two germline ends. CDR3 sequence reads: CASSTRLEAGELFF. The CDR3 DNA is TGTGCCAGCAGCACAAGACTAGAGGCGGGGGAGCTGTTTTTT.